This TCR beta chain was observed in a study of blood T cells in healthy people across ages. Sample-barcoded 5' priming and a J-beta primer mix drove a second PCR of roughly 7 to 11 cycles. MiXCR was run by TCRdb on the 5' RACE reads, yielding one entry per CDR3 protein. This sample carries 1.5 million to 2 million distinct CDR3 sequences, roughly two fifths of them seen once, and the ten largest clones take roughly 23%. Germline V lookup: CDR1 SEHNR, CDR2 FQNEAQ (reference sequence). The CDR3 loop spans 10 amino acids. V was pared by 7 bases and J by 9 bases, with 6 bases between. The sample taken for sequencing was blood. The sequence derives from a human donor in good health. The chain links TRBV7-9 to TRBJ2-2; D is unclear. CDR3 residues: CASTEWELFF. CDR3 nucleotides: TGTGCCAGCACCGAGTGGGAGCTGTTTTTT. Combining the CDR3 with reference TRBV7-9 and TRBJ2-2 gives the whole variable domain DTGVSQNPRHKITKRGQNVTFRCDPISEHNRLYWYRQTLGQGPEFLTYFQNEAQLEKSRLLSDRFSAERPKGSFSTLEIQRTEQGDSAMYLCASTEWELFFGEGSRLTVL.